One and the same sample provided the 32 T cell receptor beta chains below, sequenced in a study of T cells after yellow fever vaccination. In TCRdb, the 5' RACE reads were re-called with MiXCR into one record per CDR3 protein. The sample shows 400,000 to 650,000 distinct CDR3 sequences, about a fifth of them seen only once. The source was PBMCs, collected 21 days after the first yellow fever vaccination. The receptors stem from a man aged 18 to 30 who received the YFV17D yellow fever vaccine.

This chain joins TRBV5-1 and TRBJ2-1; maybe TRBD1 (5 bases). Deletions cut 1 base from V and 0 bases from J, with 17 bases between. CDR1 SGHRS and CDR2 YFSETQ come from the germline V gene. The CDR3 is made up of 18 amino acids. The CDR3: CASSLPQIVDSSYNEQFF. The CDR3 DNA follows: TGCGCCAGCAGCTTGCCCCAAATAGTTGACAGCTCCTACAATGAGCAGTTCTTC.

The CDR3 sequence is CASSFLLGFETQYF. In nucleotides, the CDR3 is TGTGCCAGCAGCTTTTTACTAGGATTTGAGACCCAGTACTTC. V and J are TRBV7-2 and TRBJ2-5, with a weak D call TRBD2 (5 bases). Germline CDR1 and CDR2: SGHTA and FQGNSA. Trimming pared 3 bases from V and 5 bases from J, leaving 13 bases between. This CDR3 region has 14 residues. Together with reference TRBV7-2 and TRBJ2-5, the CDR3 gives the full variable domain: GAGVSQSPSNKVTEKGKDVELRCDPISGHTALYWYRQSLGQGLEFLIYFQGNSAPDKSGLPSDRFSAERTGGSVSTLTIQRTQQEDSAVYLCASSFLLGFETQYFGPGTRLLVL.

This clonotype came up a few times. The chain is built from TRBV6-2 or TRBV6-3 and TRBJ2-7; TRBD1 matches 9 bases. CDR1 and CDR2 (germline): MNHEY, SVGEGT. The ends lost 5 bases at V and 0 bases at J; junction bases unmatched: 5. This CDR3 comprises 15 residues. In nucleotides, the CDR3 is TGTGCCAGCAGTGGGGACAGGGTGACCTCCTACGAGCAGTACGTC. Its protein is CASSGDRVTSYEQYV.

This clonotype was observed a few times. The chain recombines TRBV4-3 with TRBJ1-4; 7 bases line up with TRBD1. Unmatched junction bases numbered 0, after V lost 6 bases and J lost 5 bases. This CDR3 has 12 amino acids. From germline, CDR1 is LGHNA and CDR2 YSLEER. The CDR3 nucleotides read TGCGCCAGCAGGGACAGGAATGAAAAACTGTTTTTT. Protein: CASRDRNEKLFF.

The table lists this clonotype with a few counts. The CDR3 sequence: CASSETSGADTQYF. DNA of the CDR3: TGTGCCAGCAGTGAGACTAGCGGGGCAGATACGCAGTATTTT. The chain links TRBV25-1 to TRBJ2-3; 11 bases match TRBD2. Germline V gene data show CDR1 as MGHDK and CDR2 as SYGVNS. The junction had 0 bases not matched to a gene; V was cut back by 3 bases and J by 4 bases. The CDR3 totals 14 residues. Complete variable domain (other parts from reference TRBV25-1 and TRBJ2-3): EADIYQTPRYLVIGTGKKITLECSQTMGHDKMYWYQQDPGMELHLIHYSYGVNSTEKGDLSSESTVSRIRTEHFPLTLESARPSHTSQYLCASSETSGADTQYFGPGTRLTVL.

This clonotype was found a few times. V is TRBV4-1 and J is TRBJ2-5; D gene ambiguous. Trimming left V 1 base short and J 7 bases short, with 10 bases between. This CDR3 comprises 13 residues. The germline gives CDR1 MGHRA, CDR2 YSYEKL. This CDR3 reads CASSQAGLGTQYF. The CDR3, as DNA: TGCGCCAGCAGCCAAGCCGGGTTGGGGACCCAGTACTTC.

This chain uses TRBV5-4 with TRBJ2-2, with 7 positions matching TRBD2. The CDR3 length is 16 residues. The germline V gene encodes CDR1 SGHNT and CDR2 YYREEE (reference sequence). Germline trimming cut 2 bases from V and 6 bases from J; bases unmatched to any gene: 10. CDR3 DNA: TGTGCCAGCAGCTTTTTTGGGGGGGTCGACGCCGGGGAGCTGTTTTTT. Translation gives CASSFFGGVDAGELFF.

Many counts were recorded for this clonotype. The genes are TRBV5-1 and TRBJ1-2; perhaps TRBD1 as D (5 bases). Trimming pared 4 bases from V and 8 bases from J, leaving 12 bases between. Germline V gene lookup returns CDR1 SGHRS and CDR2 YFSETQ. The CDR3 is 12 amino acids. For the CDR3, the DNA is TGCGCCAGCAGCCGCGAGGGGTTGGGCTACACCTTC. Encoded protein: CASSREGLGYTF.

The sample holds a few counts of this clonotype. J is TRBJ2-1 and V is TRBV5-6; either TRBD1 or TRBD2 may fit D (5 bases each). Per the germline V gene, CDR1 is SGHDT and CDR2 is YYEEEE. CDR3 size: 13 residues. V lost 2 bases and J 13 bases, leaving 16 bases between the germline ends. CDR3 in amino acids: CASSFGTGHGQFF. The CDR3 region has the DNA TGTGCCAGCAGCTTCGGGACGGGTCATGGACAGTTCTTC.

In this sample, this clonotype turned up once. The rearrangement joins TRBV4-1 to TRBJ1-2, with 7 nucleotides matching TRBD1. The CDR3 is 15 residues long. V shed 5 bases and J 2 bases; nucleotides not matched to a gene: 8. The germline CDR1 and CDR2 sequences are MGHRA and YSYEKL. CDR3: CASSSYTGENYGYTF. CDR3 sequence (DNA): TGCGCCAGCAGCTCCTACACAGGGGAAAACTATGGCTACACCTTC.

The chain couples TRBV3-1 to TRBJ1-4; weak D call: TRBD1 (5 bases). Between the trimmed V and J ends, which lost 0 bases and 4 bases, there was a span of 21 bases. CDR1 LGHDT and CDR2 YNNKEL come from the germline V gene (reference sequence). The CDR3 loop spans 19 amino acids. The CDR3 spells CASSQDWVQGGPLNEKLFF. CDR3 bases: TGTGCCAGCAGCCAAGATTGGGTTCAGGGAGGCCCCCTTAATGAAAAACTGTTTTTT.

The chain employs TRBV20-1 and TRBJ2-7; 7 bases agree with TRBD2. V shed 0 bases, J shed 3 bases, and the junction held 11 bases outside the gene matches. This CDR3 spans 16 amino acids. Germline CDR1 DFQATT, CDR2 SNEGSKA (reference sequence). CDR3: CSARDTGSGAYYEQYF. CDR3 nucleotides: TGCAGTGCTAGAGATACCGGGAGCGGGGCCTACTACGAGCAGTACTTC.

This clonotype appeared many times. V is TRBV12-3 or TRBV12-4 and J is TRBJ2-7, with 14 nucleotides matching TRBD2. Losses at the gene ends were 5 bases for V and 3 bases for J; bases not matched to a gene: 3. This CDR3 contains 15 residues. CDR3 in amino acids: CASSAGTSGGYEQYF. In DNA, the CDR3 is TGTGCCAGCAGTGCCGGGACTAGCGGGGGCTACGAGCAGTACTTC.

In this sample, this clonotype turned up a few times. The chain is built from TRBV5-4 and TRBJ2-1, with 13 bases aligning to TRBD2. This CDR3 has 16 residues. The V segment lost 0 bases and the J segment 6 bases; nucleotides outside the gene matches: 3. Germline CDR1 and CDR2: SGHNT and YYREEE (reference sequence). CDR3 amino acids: CASSLEGLAGSNEQFF. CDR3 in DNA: TGTGCCAGCAGCTTGGAGGGACTAGCGGGGTCCAATGAGCAGTTCTTC.

For the CDR3, the DNA is TGTGCCAGCAGCCGAACAGGGGGCTTTGAGAACACTGAAGCTTTCTTT. It is translated as CASSRTGGFENTEAFF. The rearrangement joins TRBV7-8 to TRBJ1-1; 9 nucleotides agree with TRBD1. This CDR3 comprises 16 residues. The germline V gene has CDR1 SGHVS and CDR2 FQNEAQ. J lost 1 base, V lost 5 bases, and 8 bases had no gene match.

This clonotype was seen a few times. CDR3 sequence (DNA): TGTGCCAGCAGCTTTGGGTATTTCGAAAAACTGTTTTTT. It codes for CASSFGYFEKLFF. This chain uses TRBV7-9 with TRBJ1-4; D gene uncertain. Germline CDR1 SEHNR, CDR2 FQNEAQ (reference sequence). The CDR3 sequence is 13 residues long. The V gene lost 3 bases and the J gene lost 8 bases, with 10 bases spanning the gap.

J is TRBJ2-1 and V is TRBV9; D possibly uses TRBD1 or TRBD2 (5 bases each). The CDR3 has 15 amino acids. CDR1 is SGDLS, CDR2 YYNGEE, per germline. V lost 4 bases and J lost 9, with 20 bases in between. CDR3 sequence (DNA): TGTGCCAGCAGCACTAGGGACCTCGAGGCTCCTGAGCAGTTCTTC. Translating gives CASSTRDLEAPEQFF.

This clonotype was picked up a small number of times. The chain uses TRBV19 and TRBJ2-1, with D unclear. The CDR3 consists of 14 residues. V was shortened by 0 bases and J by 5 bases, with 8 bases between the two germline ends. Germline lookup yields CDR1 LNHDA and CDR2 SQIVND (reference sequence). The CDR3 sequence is CASSIDRLDNEQFF. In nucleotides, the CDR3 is TGTGCCAGTAGTATAGATCGGTTGGACAATGAGCAGTTCTTC.

CDR3 loop: CAISRGTNTEAFF. CDR3 sequence (DNA): TGTGCCATCAGTAGGGGCACGAACACTGAAGCTTTCTTT. The chain links TRBV10-3 to TRBJ1-1; TRBD1 might be the D (5 bases). In germline, CDR1 is ENHRY, CDR2 SYGVKD. The V end was cut by 5 bases, the J end by 1 base, with 8 bases between. The CDR3 loop spans 13 amino acids.

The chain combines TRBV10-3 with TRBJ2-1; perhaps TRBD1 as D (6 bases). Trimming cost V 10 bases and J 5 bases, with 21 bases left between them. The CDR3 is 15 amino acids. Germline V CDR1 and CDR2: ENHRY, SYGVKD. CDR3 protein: CATKAGSGVDNEQFF. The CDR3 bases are TGTGCCACGAAGGCTGGCTCAGGGGTGGACAATGAGCAGTTCTTC.

DNA of the CDR3: TGTGCCAGCAGTTTAGGCTATCGCCCTACCTACGAGCAGTACTTC. It translates to CASSLGYRPTYEQYF. The rearrangement joins TRBV12-3 or TRBV12-4 to TRBJ2-7; D not certain. The CDR3 is 15 residues long. With 1 base removed from V and 2 bases from J, the gap between germline ends came to 12 bases.

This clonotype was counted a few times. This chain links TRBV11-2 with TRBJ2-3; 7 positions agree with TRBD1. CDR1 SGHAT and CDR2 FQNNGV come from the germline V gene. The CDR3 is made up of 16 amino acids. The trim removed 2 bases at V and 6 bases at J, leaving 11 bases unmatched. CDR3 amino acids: CASSLLVSADRDTQYF. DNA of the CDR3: TGTGCCAGCAGCTTACTTGTGTCGGCGGACAGGGATACGCAGTATTTT. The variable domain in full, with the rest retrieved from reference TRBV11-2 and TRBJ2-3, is EAGVAQSPRYKIIEKRQSVAFWCNPISGHATLYWYQQILGQGPKLLIQFQNNGVVDDSQLPKDRFSAERLKGVDSTLKIQPAKLEDSAVYLCASSLLVSADRDTQYFGPGTRLTVL.

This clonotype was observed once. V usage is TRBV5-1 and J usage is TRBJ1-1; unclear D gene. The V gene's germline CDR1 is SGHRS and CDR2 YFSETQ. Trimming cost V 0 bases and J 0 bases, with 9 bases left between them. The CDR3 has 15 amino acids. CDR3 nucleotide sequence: TGCGCCAGCAGCTTGGTAGGGCCTATGAACACTGAAGCTTTCTTT. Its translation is CASSLVGPMNTEAFF. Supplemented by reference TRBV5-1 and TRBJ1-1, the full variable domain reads KAGVTQTPRYLIKTRGQQVTLSCSPISGHRSVSWYQQTPGQGLQFLFEYFSETQRNKGNFPGRFSGRQFSNSRSEMNVSTLELGDSALYLCASSLVGPMNTEAFFGQGTRLTVV.

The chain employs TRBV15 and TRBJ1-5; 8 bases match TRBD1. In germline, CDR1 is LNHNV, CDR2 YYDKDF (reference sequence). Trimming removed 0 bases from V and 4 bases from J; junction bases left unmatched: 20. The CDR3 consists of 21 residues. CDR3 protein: CATSRDGRQGATNLINQPQHF. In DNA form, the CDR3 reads TGTGCCACCAGCAGAGATGGGCGTCAGGGGGCGACGAACCTGATTAATCAGCCCCAGCATTTT.

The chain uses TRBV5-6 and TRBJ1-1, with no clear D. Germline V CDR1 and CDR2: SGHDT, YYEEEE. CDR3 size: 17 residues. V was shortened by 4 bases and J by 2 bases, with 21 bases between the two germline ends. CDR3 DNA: TGTGCCAGCAGCATAACCGGGTTTAGGGAGACCAACACTGAAGCTTTCTTT. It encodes CASSITGFRETNTEAFF.

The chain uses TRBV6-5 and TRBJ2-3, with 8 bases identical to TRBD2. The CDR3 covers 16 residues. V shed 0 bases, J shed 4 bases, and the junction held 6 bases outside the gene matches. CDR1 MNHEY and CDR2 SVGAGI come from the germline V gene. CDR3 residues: CASSYSGLAGSDTQYF. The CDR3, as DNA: TGTGCCAGCAGTTACTCTGGACTAGCAGGTTCAGATACGCAGTATTTT.

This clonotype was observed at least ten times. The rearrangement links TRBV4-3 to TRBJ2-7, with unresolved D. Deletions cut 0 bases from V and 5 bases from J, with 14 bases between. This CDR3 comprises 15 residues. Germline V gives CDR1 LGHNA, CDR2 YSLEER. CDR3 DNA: TGCGCCAGCAGCCAAGAGAGGCGAAGCTGGAACGAGCAGTACTTC. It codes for CASSQERRSWNEQYF.

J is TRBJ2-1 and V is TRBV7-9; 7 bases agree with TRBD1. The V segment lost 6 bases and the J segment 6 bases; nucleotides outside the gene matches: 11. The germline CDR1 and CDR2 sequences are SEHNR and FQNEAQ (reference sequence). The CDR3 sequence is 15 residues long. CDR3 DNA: TGTGCCAGCAGTCGTATACAGGGGTCCCGCAATGAGCAGTTCTTC. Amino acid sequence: CASSRIQGSRNEQFF.

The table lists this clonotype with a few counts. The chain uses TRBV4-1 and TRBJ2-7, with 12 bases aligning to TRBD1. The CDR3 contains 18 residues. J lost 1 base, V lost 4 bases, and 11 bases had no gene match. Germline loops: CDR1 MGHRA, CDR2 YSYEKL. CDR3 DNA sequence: TGCGCCAGCAGCCTAAAAACGGGACAGGGGGCGTCGTCCTACGAGCAGTACTTC. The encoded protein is CASSLKTGQGASSYEQYF.

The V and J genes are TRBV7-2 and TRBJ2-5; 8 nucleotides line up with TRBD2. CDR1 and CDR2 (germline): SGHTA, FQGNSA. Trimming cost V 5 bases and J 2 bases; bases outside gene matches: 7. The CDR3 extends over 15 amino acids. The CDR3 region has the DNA TGTGCCAGCAGCCCTACGGGGGGGGGGCAAGAGACCCAGTACTTC. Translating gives CASSPTGGGQETQYF.

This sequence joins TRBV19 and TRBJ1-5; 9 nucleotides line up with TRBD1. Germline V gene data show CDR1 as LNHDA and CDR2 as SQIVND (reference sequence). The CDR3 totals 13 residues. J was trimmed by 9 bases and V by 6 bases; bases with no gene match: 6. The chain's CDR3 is CASSWTGDSPQHF. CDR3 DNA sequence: TGTGCCAGTAGCTGGACAGGGGATTCGCCCCAGCATTTT.

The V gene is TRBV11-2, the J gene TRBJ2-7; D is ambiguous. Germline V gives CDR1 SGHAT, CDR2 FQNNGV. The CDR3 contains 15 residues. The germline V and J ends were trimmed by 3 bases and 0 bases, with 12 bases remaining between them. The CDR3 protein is CASSFGQVTSYEQYF. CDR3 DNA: TGTGCCAGCAGCTTCGGCCAGGTTACCTCCTACGAGCAGTACTTC. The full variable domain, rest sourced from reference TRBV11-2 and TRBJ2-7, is EAGVAQSPRYKIIEKRQSVAFWCNPISGHATLYWYQQILGQGPKLLIQFQNNGVVDDSQLPKDRFSAERLKGVDSTLKIQPAKLEDSAVYLCASSFGQVTSYEQYFGPGTRLTVT.